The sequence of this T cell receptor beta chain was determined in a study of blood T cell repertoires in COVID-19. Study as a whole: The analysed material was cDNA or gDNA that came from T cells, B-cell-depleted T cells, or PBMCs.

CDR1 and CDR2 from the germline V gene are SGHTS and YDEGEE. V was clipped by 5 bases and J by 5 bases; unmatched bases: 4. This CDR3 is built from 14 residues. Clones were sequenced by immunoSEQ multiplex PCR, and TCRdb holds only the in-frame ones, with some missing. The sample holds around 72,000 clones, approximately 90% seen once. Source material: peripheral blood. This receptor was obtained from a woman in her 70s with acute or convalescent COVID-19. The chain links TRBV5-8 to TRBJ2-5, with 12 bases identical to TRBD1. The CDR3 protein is CASRGQGAWETQYF. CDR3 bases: TGTGCCAGCAGGGGACAGGGGGCGTGGGAGACCCAGTACTTC.